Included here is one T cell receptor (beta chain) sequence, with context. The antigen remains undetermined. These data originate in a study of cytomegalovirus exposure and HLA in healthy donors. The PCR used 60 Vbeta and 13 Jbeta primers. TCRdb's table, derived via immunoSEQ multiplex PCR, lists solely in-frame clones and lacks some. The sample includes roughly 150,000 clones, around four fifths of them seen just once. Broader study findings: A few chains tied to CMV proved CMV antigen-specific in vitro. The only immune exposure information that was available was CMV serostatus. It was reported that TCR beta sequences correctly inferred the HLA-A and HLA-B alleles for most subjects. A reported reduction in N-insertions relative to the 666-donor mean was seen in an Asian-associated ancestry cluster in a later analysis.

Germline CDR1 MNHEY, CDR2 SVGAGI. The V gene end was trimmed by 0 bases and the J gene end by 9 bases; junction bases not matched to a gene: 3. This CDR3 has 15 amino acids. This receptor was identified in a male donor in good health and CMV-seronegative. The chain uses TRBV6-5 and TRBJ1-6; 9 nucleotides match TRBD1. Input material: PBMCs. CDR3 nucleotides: TGTGCCAGCAGTTACTCGGGGGACAGGGCTTCACCCCTCCACTTT. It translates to CASSYSGDRASPLHF.